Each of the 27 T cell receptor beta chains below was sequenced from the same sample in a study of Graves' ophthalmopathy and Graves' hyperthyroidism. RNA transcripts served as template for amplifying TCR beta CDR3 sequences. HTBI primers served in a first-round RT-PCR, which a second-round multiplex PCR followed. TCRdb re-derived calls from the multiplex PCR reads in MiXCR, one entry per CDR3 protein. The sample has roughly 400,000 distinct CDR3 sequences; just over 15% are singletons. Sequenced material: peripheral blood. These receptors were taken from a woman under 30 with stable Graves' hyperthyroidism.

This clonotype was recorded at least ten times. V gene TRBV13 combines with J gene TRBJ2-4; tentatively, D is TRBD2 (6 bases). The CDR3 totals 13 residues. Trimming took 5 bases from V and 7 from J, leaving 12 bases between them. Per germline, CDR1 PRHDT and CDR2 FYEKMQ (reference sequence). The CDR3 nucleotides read TGTGCCAGCAGCGGCGGGACGGAGAACATTCAGTACTTC. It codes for CASSGGTENIQYF. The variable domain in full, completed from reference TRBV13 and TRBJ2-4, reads AAGVIQSPRHLIKEKRETATLKCYPIPRHDTVYWYQQGPGQDPQFLISFYEKMQSDKGSIPDRFSAQQFSDYHSELNMSSLELGDSALYFCASSGGTENIQYFGAGTRLSVL.

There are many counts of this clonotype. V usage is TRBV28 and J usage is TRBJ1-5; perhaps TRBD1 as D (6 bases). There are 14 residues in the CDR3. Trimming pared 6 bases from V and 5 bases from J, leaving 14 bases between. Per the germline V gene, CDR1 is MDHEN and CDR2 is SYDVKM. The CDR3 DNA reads TGTGCCAGCAGCCCTCAGGGGCGGGATCAGCCCCAGCATTTT. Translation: CASSPQGRDQPQHF.

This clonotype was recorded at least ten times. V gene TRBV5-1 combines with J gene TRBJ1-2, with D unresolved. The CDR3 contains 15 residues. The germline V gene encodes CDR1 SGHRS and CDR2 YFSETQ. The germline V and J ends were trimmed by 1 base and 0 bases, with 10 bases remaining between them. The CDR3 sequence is CASSLRREANYGYTF. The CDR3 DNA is TGCGCCAGCAGCTTGCGACGGGAAGCTAACTATGGCTACACCTTC.

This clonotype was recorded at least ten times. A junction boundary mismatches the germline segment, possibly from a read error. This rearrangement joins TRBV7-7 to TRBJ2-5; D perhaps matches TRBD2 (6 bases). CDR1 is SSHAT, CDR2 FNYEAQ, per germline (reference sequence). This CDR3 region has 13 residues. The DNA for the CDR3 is TGTGCTAGCAGCTTGAGGAGGGCAGAGACCCAGTACTTC. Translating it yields CASSLRRAETQYF. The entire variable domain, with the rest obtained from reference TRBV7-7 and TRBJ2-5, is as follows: GAGVSQSPRYKVTKRGQDVTLRCDPISSHATLYWYQQALGQGPEFLTYFNYEAQPDKSGLPSDRFSAERPEGSISTLTIQRTEQRDSAMYRCASSLRRAETQYFGPGTRLLVL.

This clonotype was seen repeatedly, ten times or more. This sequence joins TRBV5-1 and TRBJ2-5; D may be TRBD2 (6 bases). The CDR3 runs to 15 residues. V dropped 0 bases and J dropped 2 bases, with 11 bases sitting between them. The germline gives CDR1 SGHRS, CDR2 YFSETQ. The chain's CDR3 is CASSLVGAGQETQYF. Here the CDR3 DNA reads TGCGCCAGCAGCTTGGTTGGGGCGGGGCAAGAGACCCAGTACTTC.

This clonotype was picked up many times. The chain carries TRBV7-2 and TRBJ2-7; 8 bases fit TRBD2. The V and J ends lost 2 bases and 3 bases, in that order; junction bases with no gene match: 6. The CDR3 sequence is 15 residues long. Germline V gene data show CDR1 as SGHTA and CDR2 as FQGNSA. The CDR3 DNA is TGTGCCAGCAGCTTATTAGCGGGACCCATCTACGAGCAGTACTTC. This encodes CASSLLAGPIYEQYF.

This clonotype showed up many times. CDR3 region: CASRRQGPSYEQYF. Written as DNA, the CDR3 is TGTGCCAGCAGGAGACAGGGACCCTCCTACGAGCAGTACTTC. V and J are TRBV6-5 and TRBJ2-7; 7 nucleotides align to TRBD1. V gave up 6 bases and J gave up 0 bases; unmatched junction bases: 5. The germline V gene has CDR1 MNHEY and CDR2 SVGAGI. The CDR3 sequence is 14 residues long.

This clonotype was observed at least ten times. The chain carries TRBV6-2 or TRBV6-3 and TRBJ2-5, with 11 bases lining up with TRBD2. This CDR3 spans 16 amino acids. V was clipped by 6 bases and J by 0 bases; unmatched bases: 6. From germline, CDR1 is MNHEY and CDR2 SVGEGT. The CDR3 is CASRRLAGGNQETQYF. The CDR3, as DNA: TGTGCCAGCAGACGGCTAGCGGGGGGCAACCAAGAGACCCAGTACTTC.

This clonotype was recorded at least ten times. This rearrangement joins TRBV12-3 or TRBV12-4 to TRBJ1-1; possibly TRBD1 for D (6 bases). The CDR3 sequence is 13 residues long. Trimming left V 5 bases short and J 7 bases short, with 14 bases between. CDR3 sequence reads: CASSPNRVVEAFF. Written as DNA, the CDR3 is TGTGCCAGCAGTCCCAACAGGGTGGTTGAAGCTTTCTTT.

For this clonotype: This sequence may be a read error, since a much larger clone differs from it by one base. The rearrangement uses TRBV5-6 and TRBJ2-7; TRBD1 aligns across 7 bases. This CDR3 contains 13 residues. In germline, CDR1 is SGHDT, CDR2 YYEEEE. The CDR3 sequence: CVSSWTGTYEQYF. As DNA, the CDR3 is TGTGTCAGCAGTTGGACAGGAACCTACGAGCAGTACTTC.

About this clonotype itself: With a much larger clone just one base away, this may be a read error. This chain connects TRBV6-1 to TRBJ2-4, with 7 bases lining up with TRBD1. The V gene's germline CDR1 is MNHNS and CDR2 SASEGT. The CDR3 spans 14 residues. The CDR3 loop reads CASSDGQVKNSQYF. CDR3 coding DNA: TGTGCCAGCAGCGATGGACAGGTGAAAAACAGTCAGTACTTC.

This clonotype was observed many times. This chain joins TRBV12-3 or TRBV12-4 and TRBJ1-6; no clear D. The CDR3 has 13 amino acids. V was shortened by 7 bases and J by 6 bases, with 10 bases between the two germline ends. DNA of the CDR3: TGTGCCAGCACCGAGGGTGGTAATTCACCCCTCCACTTT. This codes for CASTEGGNSPLHF.

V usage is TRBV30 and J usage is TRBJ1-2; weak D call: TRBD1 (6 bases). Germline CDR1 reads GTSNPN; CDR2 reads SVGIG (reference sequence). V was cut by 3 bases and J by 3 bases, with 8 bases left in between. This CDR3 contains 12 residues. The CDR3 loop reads CAWRAGDYGYTF. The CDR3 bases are TGTGCCTGGAGGGCAGGGGACTATGGCTACACCTTC.

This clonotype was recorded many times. The CDR3 region is CATSDPGPGGDQPQHF. CDR3 coding DNA: TGTGCCACCAGTGATCCGGGACCCGGCGGAGATCAGCCCCAGCATTTT. The rearrangement joins TRBV24-1 to TRBJ1-5; possibly TRBD1 for D (5 bases). V lost 3 bases, J lost 5 bases, and 16 bases lay in between. CDR3 length: 16 amino acids. Germline values: CDR1 KGHDR, CDR2 SFDVKD.

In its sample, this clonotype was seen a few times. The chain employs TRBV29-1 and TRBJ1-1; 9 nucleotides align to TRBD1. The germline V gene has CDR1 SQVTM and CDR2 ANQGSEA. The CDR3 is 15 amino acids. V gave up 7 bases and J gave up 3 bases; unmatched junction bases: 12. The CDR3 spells CSAREGQGLYTEAFF. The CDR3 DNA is TGCAGCGCCCGCGAGGGACAGGGTTTGTACACTGAAGCTTTCTTT.

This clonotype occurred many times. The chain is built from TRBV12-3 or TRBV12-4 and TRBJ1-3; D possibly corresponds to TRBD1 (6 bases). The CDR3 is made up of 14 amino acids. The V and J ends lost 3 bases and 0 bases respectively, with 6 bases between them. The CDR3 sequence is CASSLDSSGNTIYF. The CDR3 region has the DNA TGTGCCAGCAGTTTGGACAGCTCTGGAAACACCATATATTTT.

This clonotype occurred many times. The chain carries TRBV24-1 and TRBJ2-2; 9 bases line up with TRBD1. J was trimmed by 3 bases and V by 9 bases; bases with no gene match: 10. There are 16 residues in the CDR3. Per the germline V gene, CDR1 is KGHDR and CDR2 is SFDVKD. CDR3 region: CATSSTRDRDTGELFF. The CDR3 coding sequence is TGTGCCACCTCCTCAACCCGGGACAGGGACACCGGGGAGCTGTTTTTT.

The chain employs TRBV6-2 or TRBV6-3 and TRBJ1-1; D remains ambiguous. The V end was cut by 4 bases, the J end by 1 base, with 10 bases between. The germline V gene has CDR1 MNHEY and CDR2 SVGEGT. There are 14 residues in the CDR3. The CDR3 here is CASSSRAQNTEAFF. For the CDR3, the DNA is TGTGCCAGCAGTTCTCGGGCCCAGAACACTGAAGCTTTCTTT.

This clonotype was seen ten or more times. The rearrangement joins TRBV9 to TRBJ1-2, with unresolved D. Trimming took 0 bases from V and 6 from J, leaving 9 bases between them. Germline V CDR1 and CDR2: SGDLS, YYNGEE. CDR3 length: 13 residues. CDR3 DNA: TGTGCCAGCAGCGTAGTGGATCGCAATGGCTACACCTTC. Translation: CASSVVDRNGYTF.

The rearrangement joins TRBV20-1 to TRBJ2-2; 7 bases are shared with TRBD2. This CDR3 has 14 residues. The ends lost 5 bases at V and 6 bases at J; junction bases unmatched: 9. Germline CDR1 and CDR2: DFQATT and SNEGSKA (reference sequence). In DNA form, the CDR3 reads TGCAGTGCTTCCGGGACTACCTCCCCCGGGGAGCTGTTTTTT. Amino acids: CSASGTTSPGELFF.

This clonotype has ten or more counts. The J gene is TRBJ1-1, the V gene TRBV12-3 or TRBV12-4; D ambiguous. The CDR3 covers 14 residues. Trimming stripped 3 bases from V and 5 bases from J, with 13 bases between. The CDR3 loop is CASSLMGIGTEAFF. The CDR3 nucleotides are TGTGCCAGCAGTTTGATGGGGATTGGGACTGAAGCTTTCTTT.

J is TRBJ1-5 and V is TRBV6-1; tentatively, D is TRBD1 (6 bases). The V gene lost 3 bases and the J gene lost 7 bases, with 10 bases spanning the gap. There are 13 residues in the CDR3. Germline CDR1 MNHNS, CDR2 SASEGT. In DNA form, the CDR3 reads TGTGCCAGCAGTGATCAGGGGTTCCAGCCCCAGCATTTT. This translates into CASSDQGFQPQHF.

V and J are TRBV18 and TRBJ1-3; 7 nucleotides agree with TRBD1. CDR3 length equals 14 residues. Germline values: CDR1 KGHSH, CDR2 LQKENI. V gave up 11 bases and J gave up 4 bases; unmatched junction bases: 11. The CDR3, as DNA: TGTGCCGTGATCGACAGGGAGTCCGGAAACACCATATATTTT. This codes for CAVIDRESGNTIYF.

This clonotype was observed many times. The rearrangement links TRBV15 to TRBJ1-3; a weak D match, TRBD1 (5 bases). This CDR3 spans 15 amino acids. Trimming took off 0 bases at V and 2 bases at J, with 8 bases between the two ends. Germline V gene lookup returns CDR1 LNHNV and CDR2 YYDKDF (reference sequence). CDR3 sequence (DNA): TGTGCCACCAGCAGAGATGGAGGGGCTGGAAACACCATATATTTT. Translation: CATSRDGGAGNTIYF.

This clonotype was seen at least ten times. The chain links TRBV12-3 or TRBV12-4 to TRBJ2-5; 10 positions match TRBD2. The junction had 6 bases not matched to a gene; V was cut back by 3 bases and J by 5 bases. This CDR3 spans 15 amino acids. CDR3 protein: CASSLGLAWGETQYF. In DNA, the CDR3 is TGTGCCAGCAGTTTGGGACTAGCGTGGGGGGAGACCCAGTACTTC.

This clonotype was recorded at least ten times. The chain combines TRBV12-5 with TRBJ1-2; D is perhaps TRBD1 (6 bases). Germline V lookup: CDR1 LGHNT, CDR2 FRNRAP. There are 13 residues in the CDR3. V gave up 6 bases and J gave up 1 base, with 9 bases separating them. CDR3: CASGQDSNYGYTF. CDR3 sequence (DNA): TGTGCTAGTGGCCAGGACAGTAACTATGGCTACACCTTC.

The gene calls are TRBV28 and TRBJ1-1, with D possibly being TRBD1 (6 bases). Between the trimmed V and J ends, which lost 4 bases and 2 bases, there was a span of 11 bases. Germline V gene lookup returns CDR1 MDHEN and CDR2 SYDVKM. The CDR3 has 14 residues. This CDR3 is CASSSTGRNTEAFF. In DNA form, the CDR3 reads TGTGCCAGCAGTTCGACAGGTCGAAACACTGAAGCTTTCTTT.